This T cell receptor (beta chain) was sequenced for a study of T cell responses to AZD1222 COVID-19 vaccine. This table comes from immunoSEQ multiplex PCR, and its TCRdb copy is limited to in-frame clones, with some not included. The sample holds 200,000 to 250,000 clones; roughly 91% are singletons and the top ten take 1%. Study conclusions and caveats: Clonal diversity was possibly underestimated, and the donors were mostly white British, with more females. Spike regions recognized by vaccine-associated CD4 TCRs spanned the protein, led by 160-218 and 743-854. Breadth and depth of Spike-specific TCRs rose after two AZD1222 doses. Sampling that yielded the repertoires occurred only after the peak T cell response.

Comment on this clone: Antigen specificity is unknown.

The sample here was peripheral blood, taken on day 0 of MenACWY control vaccination. The TCR was taken from an adult in good health.

CDR3 protein: CASSGANLNEKLFF. The CDR3, as DNA: TGTGCCAGCAGCGGTGCGAACTTAAATGAAAAACTGTTTTTT. V is TRBV9 and J is TRBJ1-4; D not certain. CDR1 and CDR2 from the germline V gene are SGDLS and YYNGEE. CDR3 length: 14 amino acids. The V and J ends lost 3 bases and 5 bases respectively, with 11 bases between them.